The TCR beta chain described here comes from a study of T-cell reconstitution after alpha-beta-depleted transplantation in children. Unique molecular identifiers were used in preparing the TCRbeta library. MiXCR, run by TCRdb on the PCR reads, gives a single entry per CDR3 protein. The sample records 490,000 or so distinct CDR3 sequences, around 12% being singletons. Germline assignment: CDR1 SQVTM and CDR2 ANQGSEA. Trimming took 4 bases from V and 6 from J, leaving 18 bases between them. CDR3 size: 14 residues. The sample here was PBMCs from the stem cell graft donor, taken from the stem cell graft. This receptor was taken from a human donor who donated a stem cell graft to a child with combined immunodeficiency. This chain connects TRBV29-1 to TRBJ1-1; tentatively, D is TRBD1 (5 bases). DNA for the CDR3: TGCAGCGTTGTGGGCAGGGAAGGATCCGCTGAAGCTTTCTTT. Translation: CSVVGREGSAEAFF.